What follows are 3 T cell receptor beta chains derived from one specimen sequenced in a study of blood T cells in healthy people across ages. Sample-barcoded 5' priming and a J-beta primer mix drove a second PCR of 7 to 11 cycles. MiXCR, applied by TCRdb to the 5' RACE reads, yields one record per CDR3 protein. The table records roughly 570,000 distinct CDR3 sequences, about 26% of them present only once. Specimen: blood. All receptors derive from a woman between 65 and 79 years old in good health.

This chain links TRBV20-1 with TRBJ2-3; D may be TRBD2 (5 bases). CDR1 DFQATT and CDR2 SNEGSKA come from the germline V gene (reference sequence). The germline V and J ends were trimmed by 7 bases and 3 bases, with 14 bases remaining between them. CDR3 length equals 13 residues. In nucleotides, the CDR3 is TGCAGTGTATTCGAGGGCCGAACAGATACGCAGTATTTT. Protein: CSVFEGRTDTQYF.

This clonotype has a count of ten or more. The V gene is TRBV20-1, the J gene TRBJ1-2, with a possible D match to TRBD1 (6 bases). The V and J ends lost 5 bases and 8 bases respectively, with 18 bases between them. Germline V lookup: CDR1 DFQATT, CDR2 SNEGSKA (reference sequence). This CDR3 is 13 amino acids long. CDR3 nucleotides: TGCAGTGCTCAACCCCAGGGGATGGGGGGCTACACCTTC. Amino acid sequence: CSAQPQGMGGYTF.

The chain combines TRBV7-2 with TRBJ2-5, with TRBD1 as a possible D gene (6 bases). The end of the DNA is better explained by TRBJ2-1, so the J call may be wrong. Germline CDR1 reads SGHTA; CDR2 reads FQGNSA. The CDR3 is made up of 12 amino acids. CDR3 coding DNA: TGTGCCAGCAGCTTACAGGGGCATGAGCAGTTCTTC. Its protein is CASSLQGHEQFF.